Here is one T cell receptor beta chain with its context. Antigen specificity is unknown. The data stem from a study of vaccination and CD4 T cells after COVID-19. Treatment noted: roughly 10-day PBMC culture with coronavirus spike peptide pools or control peptides (ViraFEST assay). Gathering of the CD4+ T cells, from the unexposed donor, took place before the COVID-19 pandemic (2011-2018). The ViraFEST method relied on peptide pools to expand antigen-specific T cells, followed by TCR sequencing. This CDR3 spans 14 amino acids. CDR1 MDHEN and CDR2 SYDVKM come from the germline V gene. V was trimmed by 4 bases and J by 0 bases, leaving 9 bases between them. With the Oncomine TCR Beta short-read assay, DNA from cultured CD4+ T cells was sequenced. In this case, cultured CD4+ T cells provided the extracted genomic DNA. One entry per CDR3 protein results from TCRdb running MiXCR on the PCR reads. This sample has 6,000 to 8,500 distinct CDR3 sequences, with 33% found just once.

The rearrangement uses TRBV28 and TRBJ1-2; no clear D. The source of this sequence is a human donor in good health. Sequencing input: CD4+ T cells from blood, cultured in vitro. The CDR3, as DNA: TGTGCCAGCAGTTACCTTGGGGCTAACTATGGCTACACCTTC. Translating it yields CASSYLGANYGYTF.